This T cell receptor (beta chain) was found in a study of beta chain features in type 1 diabetes. General study results and limits: Here, the possible influence of HLA type (on TCRB rearrangement) remained unresolved. In comparison with healthy donors, patients had naive, central memory and Treg TCRB repertoires that appeared more similar. The study found moderately but significantly shorter TCRB CDR3s in all four CD4+ subsets of Type 1 diabetes patients.

Points on this clone: Its antigen is unknown.

Isolation of CD4+ naive, central memory, regulatory and stem cell-like memory cells was achieved by sorting via CD45RO/CCR7/CD25/CD127/CD95/CD27. The authors reverse transcribed all of the isolated RNA, so sequencing captured expressed TCRB transcripts. Only in-frame clones appear in the TCRdb table, and some are missing; sequencing was by immunoSEQ multiplex PCR. Of 120,000 to 150,000 clones in the sample, around 50% were seen once. The CDR3 extends over 20 amino acids. CDR1 and CDR2 (germline): SGHNT, YYREEE (reference sequence). The V gene end was trimmed by 5 bases and the J gene end by 0 bases; junction bases not matched to a gene: 17.

This chain uses TRBV5-4 with TRBJ1-1, with 12 bases fitting TRBD1. Specimen: Tregs from blood. The sequence derives from a man aged 18 to 29 in good health. The CDR3 reads CASRPTGQGALNLVNTEAFF. The CDR3 coding sequence is TGTGCCAGCAGGCCTACGGGACAGGGGGCTTTAAATTTGGTGAACACTGAAGCTTTCTTT.